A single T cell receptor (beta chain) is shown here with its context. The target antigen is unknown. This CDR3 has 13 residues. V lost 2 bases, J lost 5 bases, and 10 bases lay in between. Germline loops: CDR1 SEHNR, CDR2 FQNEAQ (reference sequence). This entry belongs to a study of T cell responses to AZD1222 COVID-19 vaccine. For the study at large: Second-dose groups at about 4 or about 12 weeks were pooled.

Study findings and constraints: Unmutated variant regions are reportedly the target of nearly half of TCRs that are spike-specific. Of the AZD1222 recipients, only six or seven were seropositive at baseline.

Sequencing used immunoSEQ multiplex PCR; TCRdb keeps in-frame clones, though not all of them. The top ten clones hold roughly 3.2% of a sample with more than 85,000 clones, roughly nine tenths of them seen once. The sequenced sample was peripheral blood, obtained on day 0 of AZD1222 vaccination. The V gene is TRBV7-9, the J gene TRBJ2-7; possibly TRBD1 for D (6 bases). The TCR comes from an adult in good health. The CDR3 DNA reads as TGTGCCAGCAGCTTACCAGGGGAAGACGAGCAGTACTTC. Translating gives CASSLPGEDEQYF. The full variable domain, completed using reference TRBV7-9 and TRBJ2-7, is DTGVSQNPRHKITKRGQNVTFRCDPISEHNRLYWYRQTLGQGPEFLTYFQNEAQLEKSRLLSDRFSAERPKGSFSTLEIQRTEQGDSAMYLCASSLPGEDEQYFGPGTRLTVT.